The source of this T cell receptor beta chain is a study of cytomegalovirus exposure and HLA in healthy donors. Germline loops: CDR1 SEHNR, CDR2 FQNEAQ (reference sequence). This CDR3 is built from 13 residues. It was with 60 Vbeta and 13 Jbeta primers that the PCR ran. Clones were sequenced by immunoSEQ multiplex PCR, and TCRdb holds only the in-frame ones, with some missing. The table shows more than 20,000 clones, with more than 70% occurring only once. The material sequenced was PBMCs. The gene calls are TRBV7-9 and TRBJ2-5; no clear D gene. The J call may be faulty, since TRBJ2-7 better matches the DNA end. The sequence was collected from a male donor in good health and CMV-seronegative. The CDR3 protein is CASKPGRSYEQYF. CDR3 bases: TGTGCCAGCAAGCCAGGCCGCTCCTACGAGCAGTACTTC.